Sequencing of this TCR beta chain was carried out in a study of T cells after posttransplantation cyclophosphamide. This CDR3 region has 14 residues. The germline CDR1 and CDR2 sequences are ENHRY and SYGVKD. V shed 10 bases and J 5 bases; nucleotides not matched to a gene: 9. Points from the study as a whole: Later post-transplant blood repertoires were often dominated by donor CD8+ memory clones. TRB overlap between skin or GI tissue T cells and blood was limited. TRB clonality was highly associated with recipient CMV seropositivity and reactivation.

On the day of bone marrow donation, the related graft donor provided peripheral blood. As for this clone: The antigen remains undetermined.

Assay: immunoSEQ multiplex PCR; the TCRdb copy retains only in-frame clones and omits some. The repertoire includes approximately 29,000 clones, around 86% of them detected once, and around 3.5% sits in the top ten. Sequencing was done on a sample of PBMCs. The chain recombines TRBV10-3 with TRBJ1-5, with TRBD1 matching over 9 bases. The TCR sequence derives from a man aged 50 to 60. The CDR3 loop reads CATSGQGEDQPQHF. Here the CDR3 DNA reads TGTGCCACCTCGGGACAGGGAGAGGATCAGCCCCAGCATTTT.